These 8 T cell receptor beta chains originate from one sample sequenced in a study of blood T cell repertoires in COVID-19. Libraries were prepared by immunoSEQ multiplex PCR; TCRdb keeps only in-frame clonotypes and omits some of them. This table has 180,000 or so clones, approximately 86% appearing once. Sequencing was done on a sample of peripheral blood. The receptors shown here come from a man between 60 and 75 years old with acute or convalescent COVID-19.

The rearrangement uses TRBV25-1 and TRBJ1-5; 9 bases are a match to TRBD1. Germline CDR1 MGHDK, CDR2 SYGVNS. With 5 bases clipped from V and 2 bases from J, the junction kept 7 bases outside the gene matches. The CDR3 extends over 16 amino acids. CDR3: CASSMGQGSGNQPQHF. The CDR3 DNA reads TGTGCCAGCAGTATGGGACAGGGCAGTGGCAATCAGCCCCAGCATTTT.

This chain connects TRBV11-2 to TRBJ1-2; TRBD1 matches at 7 bases. Germline values: CDR1 SGHAT, CDR2 FQNNGV. The trim removed 6 bases at V and 8 bases at J, leaving 15 bases unmatched. CDR3 length: 15 residues. CDR3 bases: TGTGCCAGCAGACTCATTAAACAGGGGCCAGGGGGCTACACCTTC. It specifies CASRLIKQGPGGYTF.

J is TRBJ1-2 and V is TRBV2, with D hard to call. The ends were cut back, 7 bases at V and 4 bases at J, with 13 bases in the middle. CDR3 length: 13 residues. The germline V gene encodes CDR1 SNHLY and CDR2 FYNNEI. CDR3 in DNA: TGTGCCAGCATTCGTAGCACGACCTATGGCTACACCTTC. It encodes CASIRSTTYGYTF.

The genes are TRBV15 and TRBJ2-7; the D gene is possibly TRBD1 (6 bases). V lost 2 bases to trimming and J lost 2 bases, with 10 bases between them. Germline assignment: CDR1 LNHNV and CDR2 YYDKDF (reference sequence). CDR3 length equals 14 residues. The CDR3 bases are TGTGCCACCAGCAGATCGAGACAGGCCTACGAGCAGTACTTC. This translates into CATSRSRQAYEQYF.

The J gene is TRBJ1-3, the V gene TRBV30; tentatively, D is TRBD1 (5 bases). V lost 2 bases to trimming and J lost 0 bases, with 14 bases between them. CDR1 and CDR2 (germline): GTSNPN, SVGIG (reference sequence). The CDR3 is made up of 16 amino acids. The CDR3 DNA is TGTGCCTGGAGTCCACCGGGGGAAATCTCTGGAAACACCATATATTTT. It specifies CAWSPPGEISGNTIYF.

This clone appeared once. The chain links TRBV5-4 to TRBJ1-1, with 8 positions matching TRBD1. V lost 3 bases, J lost 6 bases, and 7 bases stayed unmatched. Germline V gene sequence: CDR1 SGHNT, CDR2 YYREEE (reference sequence). The CDR3 is 14 residues long. CDR3 region: CASSWQGAGAEAFF. DNA for the CDR3: TGTGCCAGCAGCTGGCAGGGGGCAGGGGCTGAAGCTTTCTTT.

This clone was counted a single time. The genes are TRBV28 and TRBJ2-1; D is possibly TRBD1 (5 bases). CDR1 and CDR2 (germline): MDHEN, SYDVKM. The CDR3 consists of 12 residues. V was pared by 4 bases and J by 9 bases, with 10 bases between. The CDR3: CASSSKGREQFF. The CDR3 DNA reads TGTGCCAGCAGTTCCAAGGGGCGTGAGCAGTTCTTC.

V and J are TRBV6-5 and TRBJ1-1; 8 bases agree with TRBD1. The CDR3 loop spans 15 amino acids. Germline V gene sequence: CDR1 MNHEY, CDR2 SVGAGI. J lost 5 bases, V lost 0 bases, and 5 bases had no gene match. CDR3 nucleotide sequence: TGTGCCAGCAGTTACTCCCCCAGGGGGCTAACTGAAGCTTTCTTT. As protein: CASSYSPRGLTEAFF.